This record concerns one TCR beta chain sequence. What it binds is not known. This entry belongs to a study of persistence of HIV-infected CD4 T cells. The immunoSEQ assay was version 4, run in survey mode. Assay: immunoSEQ multiplex PCR; the TCRdb copy retains only in-frame clones and omits some. The table has 20,000 to 25,000 clones, approximately 79% seen once. The CDR3 length is 14 residues. Losses at the gene ends were 6 bases for V and 5 bases for J; bases not matched to a gene: 4. CDR1 is MNHEY, CDR2 SVGAGI, per germline. Cells were stimulated with overlapping HIV-1 Gag 15-mer peptides. Sorting of responding CD4+ T cells relied on upregulated CD40 ligand together with CD69.

The source was CD4+ T cells sorted from PBMCs after roughly 18-hour stimulation, collected from a patient who received antiretroviral therapy. V gene TRBV6-5 combines with J gene TRBJ1-2; 12 bases line up with TRBD1. The source of this sequence is an adult man with HIV who was CMV-seropositive. CDR3 amino acids: CASRGTGGGYGYTF. The CDR3 nucleotides are TGTGCCAGCAGGGGGACAGGGGGCGGATATGGCTACACCTTC.